This TCR beta chain was recovered during a study of T cell responses to AZD1222 COVID-19 vaccine. The study, taken as a whole, reports: Donors were largely white British and mainly female; clonal diversity was possibly underestimated.

As regards this clone: Antigen specificity is unknown.

Measured with immunoSEQ multiplex PCR; TCRdb has only the in-frame clones, and not every one. Among fewer than 90,000 clones listed, more than 70% were seen once. CDR1 is SGDLS and CDR2 is YYNGEE in the germline V gene. After removal of 3 bases from V and 2 bases from J, the junction contained 3 bases not matched to a gene. The CDR3 spans 15 residues. The specimen was peripheral blood, collected on day 0 of AZD1222 vaccination. The chain recombines TRBV9 with TRBJ2-1, with TRBD2 identical over 9 bases. This TCR derives from an adult in good health. As DNA, the CDR3 is TGTGCCAGCAGCGCTAGCGGGGACCCCTACAATGAGCAGTTCTTC. Encoded protein: CASSASGDPYNEQFF.